This T cell receptor beta chain was captured in a study of breast tumors, draining lymph nodes, adjacent tissues. Comments on this clonotype: Just one base apart from a much larger clone, this may be a read error.

TCRdb analysed the multiplex PCR reads with MiXCR anew, one entry per CDR3 protein. The sample includes about 47,000 distinct CDR3 sequences, around 23% seen only once; the top ten take roughly 8%. The source of this sequence is a female donor with breast cancer. Some clones in this sample may be carry-over from other donors' samples. Material for sequencing was breast tumor tissue.

CDR3 amino acids: CASSATTEELFF. CDR3 nucleotide sequence: TGTGCCAGCAGTGCTACCACCGAGGAGCTGTTTTTT. The rearrangement uses TRBV6-1 and TRBJ2-2, with D uncertain. Germline loops: CDR1 MNHNS, CDR2 SASEGT. There are 12 residues in the CDR3.